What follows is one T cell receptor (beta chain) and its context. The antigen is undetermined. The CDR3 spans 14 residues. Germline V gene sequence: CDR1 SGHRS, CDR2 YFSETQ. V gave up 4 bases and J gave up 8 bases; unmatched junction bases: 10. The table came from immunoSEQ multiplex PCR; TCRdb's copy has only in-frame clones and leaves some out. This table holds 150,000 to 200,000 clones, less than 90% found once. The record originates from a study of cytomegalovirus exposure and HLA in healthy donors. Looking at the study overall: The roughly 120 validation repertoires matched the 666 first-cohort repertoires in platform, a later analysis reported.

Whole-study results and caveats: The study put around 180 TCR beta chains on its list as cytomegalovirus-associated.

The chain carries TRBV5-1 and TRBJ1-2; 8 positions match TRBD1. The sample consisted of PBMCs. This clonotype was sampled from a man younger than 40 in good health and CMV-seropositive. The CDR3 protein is CASSAGQGLGGYTF. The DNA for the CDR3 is TGCGCCAGCAGCGCTGGACAGGGTCTGGGAGGCTACACCTTC.